The sequence of this TCR beta chain was determined in a study of blood T cell repertoires in COVID-19. About the study: In each case, the material was cDNA or gDNA derived from T cells, B-cell-depleted T cells, or PBMCs.

Produced via immunoSEQ multiplex PCR; TCRdb's table is partial and in-frame only. This sample has 300,000 or so clones; about 90% occur once, and the top ten carry 2.5% to 3.5%. V shed 0 bases, J shed 7 bases, and the junction held 8 bases outside the gene matches. The CDR3 is made up of 15 amino acids. Per germline, CDR1 LGHDT and CDR2 YNNKEL (reference sequence). The receptor was isolated from a woman aged 25-40 years with COVID-19, enrolled during active disease. Sequenced sample: peripheral blood. The genes are TRBV3-1 (or the pseudogene TRBV3-2) and TRBJ1-2; 7 bases align to TRBD1. This CDR3 is CASSQDGRGYSGYTF. The CDR3 DNA reads as TGTGCCAGCAGCCAAGACGGCAGGGGGTATAGTGGCTACACCTTC.